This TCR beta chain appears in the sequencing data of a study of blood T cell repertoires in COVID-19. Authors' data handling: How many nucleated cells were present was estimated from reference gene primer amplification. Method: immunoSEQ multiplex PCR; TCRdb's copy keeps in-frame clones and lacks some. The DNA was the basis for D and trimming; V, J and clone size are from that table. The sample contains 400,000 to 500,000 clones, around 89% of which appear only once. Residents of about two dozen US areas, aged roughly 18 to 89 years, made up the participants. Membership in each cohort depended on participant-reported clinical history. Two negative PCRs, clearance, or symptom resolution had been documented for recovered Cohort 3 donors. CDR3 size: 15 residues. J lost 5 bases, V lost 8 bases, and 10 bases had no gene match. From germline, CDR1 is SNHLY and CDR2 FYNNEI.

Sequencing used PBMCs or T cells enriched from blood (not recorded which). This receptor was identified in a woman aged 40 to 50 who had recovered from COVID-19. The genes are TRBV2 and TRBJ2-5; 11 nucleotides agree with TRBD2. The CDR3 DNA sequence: TGTGCCAGCGTTCCCAGTACTAGCGGGAGTGAGACCCAGTACTTC. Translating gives CASVPSTSGSETQYF. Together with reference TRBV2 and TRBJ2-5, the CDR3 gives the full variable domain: EPEVTQTPSHQVTQMGQEVILRCVPISNHLYFYWYRQILGQKVEFLVSFYNNEISEKSEIFDDQFSVERPDGSNFTLKIRSTKLEDSAMYFCASVPSTSGSETQYFGPGTRLLVL.